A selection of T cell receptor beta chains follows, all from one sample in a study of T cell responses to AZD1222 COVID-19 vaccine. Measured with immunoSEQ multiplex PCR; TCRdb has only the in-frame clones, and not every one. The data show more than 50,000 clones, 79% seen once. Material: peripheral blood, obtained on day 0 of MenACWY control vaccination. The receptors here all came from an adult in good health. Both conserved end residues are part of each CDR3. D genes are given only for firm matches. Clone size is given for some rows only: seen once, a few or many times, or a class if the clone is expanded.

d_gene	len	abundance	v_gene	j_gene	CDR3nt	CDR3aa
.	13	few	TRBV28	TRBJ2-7	TGTGCCACCGGCCGCGGGGTGGGATACGAGCAGTACTTC	CATGRGVGYEQYF
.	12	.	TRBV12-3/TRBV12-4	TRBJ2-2	TGTGCCAGCTTCATGGGAGGCGGGGAGCTGTTTTTT	CASFMGGGELFF
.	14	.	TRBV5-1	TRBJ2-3	TGCGCCAGCAGCATTTCAGCAAGGGCAGATACGCAGTATTTT	CASSISARADTQYF
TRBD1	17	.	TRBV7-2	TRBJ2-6	TGTGCCAGCAGCTATCGGACAGGGAGGACCGGGGCCAACGTCCTGACTTTC	CASSYRTGRTGANVLTF
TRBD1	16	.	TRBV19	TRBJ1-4	TGTGCCAGTAGCGGACAGGGTTTGTTGACTAATGAAAAACTGTTTTTT	CASSGQGLLTNEKLFF
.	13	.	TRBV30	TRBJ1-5	TGTGCCTGGAGTAGTGGCAGCAATCAGCCCCAGCATTTT	CAWSSGSNQPQHF
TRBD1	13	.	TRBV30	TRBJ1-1	TGTGCCTGGGCAGGGGGCCTGAACACTGAAGCTTTCTTT	CAWAGGLNTEAFF
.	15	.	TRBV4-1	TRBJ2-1	TGCGCCAGCAGCCAAGATAGGGGAAACTACAATGAGCAGTTCTTC	CASSQDRGNYNEQFF
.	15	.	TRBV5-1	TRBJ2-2	TGCGCCAGCAGCTTGGGTGAGGCTGCCACCGGGGAGCTGTTTTTT	CASSLGEAATGELFF
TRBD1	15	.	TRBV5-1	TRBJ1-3	TGCGCCAGCAGCTGGGACAGGGAGGGTGGAAACACCATATATTTT	CASSWDREGGNTIYF
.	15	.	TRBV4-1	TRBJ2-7	TGCGCCAGCAGCCAAGATCAGGGGGGTTTCAACGAGCAGTACTTC	CASSQDQGGFNEQYF
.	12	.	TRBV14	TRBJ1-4	TGTGCCAGCAGCCAAGAATCTGGGAAACTGTTTTTT	CASSQESGKLFF
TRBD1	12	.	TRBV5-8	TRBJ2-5	TGTGCCAGCAGTACAGGGGTAGGGACCCAGTACTTC	CASSTGVGTQYF
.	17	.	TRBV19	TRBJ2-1	TGTGCCAGTAGTCCACGCCTTAGAGCGGTGACCTACAATGAGCAGTTCTTC	CASSPRLRAVTYNEQFF
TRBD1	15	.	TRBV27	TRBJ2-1	TGTGCCAGCAGTTTCGGGACAGGGACCTACAATGAGCAGTTCTTC	CASSFGTGTYNEQFF
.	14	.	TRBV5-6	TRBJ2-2	TGTGCCAGCAGCTTGGCCCCCCGGGCCGGGGAGCTGTTTTTT	CASSLAPRAGELFF
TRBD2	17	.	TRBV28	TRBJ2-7	TGTGCCAGCAGTGGACCACTACTAGCGCCTAGCTCCTACGAGCAGTACTTC	CASSGPLLAPSSYEQYF
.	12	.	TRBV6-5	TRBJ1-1	TGTGCCAGCAGTAACCGAGGGACTGAAGCTTTCTTT	CASSNRGTEAFF
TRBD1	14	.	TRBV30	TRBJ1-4	TGTGCCTGGAGTGCCCCCCGCGACAGGGGAAAACTGTTTTTT	CAWSAPRDRGKLFF
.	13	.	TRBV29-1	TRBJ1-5	TGCAGCGTTTTAACGGGGGGCAATCAGCCCCAGCATTTT	CSVLTGGNQPQHF
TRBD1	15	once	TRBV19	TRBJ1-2	TGTGCCAGTAGCGCCGGGACAGGGGACAACTATGGCTACACCTTC	CASSAGTGDNYGYTF
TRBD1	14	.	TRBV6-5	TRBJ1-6	TGTGCCAGCAGGATGACAGGGGGAAACTCACCCCTCCACTTT	CASRMTGGNSPLHF
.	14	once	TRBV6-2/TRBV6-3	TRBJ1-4	TGTGCCAGCAGTAGGGGGACCGGCGGTGAAAAACTGTTTTTT	CASSRGTGGEKLFF
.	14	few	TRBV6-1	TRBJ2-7	TGTGCCAGCGGCCACTTGCCTCAGGGAGGCGAGCAGTACTTC	CASGHLPQGGEQYF
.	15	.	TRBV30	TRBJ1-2	TGTGCCTGGAGTGTAGGGCAGGTCTCTAAATCGAGCTACACCTTC	CAWSVGQVSKSSYTF
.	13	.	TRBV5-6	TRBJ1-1	TGTGCCAGCAGCTTGGGGGGTCGGACTGAAGCTTTCTTT	CASSLGGRTEAFF
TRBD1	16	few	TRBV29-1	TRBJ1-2	TGCAGCGTTGAAGAGCCTGCGGGGGGACAGGGGTATGGCTACACCTTC	CSVEEPAGGQGYGYTF
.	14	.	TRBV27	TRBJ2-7	TGTGCCAGCAGTTCTGGACTGTCCCCCTACGAGCAGTACTTC	CASSSGLSPYEQYF
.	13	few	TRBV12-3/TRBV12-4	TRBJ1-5	TGTGCCAGCAGCATGTATAGCAATCAGCCCCAGCATTTT	CASSMYSNQPQHF
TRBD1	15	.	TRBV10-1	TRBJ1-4	TGCGCCACCCGGGCATCGAGACAGGGCTGGGGAAAACTGTTTTTT	CATRASRQGWGKLFF
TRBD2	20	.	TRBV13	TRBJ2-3	TGTGCCAGCAGCCGTTACTCCAGGACTAGCGGGAGGGGAATTCCAGATACGCAGTATTTT	CASSRYSRTSGRGIPDTQYF
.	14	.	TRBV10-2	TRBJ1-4	TGCGCCAGCAGTGAGTCAACAGCGGGTGAAAAACTGTTTTTT	CASSESTAGEKLFF
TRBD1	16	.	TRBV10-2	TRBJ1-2	TGCGCCAGCAGTGAGAGTCGTGGGACAGGGGATCATGGCTACACCTTC	CASSESRGTGDHGYTF
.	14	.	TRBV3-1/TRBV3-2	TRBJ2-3	TGTGCCAGCAGCCGGGACTTATCCACAGATACGCAGTATTTT	CASSRDLSTDTQYF
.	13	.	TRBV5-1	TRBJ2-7	TGCGCCAGCAGCTTCTCACAGGGCTACGAGCAGTACTTC	CASSFSQGYEQYF
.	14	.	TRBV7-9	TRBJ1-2	TGTGCCAGCAGCCCCAAGGGCGGGTTGGATGGCTACACCTTC	CASSPKGGLDGYTF
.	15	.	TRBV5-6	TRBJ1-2	TGTGCCAGCAGCGAACCCCGGAGAGCTAACTATGGCTACACCTTC	CASSEPRRANYGYTF
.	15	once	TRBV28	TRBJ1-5	TGTGCCAGCAGTTTATCCACAGGGTCCAACCAGCCCCAGCATTTT	CASSLSTGSNQPQHF
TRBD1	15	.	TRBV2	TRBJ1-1	TGTGCCAGCAGTGCCCGGGACAGGGAGGGCACTGAAGCTTTCTTT	CASSARDREGTEAFF
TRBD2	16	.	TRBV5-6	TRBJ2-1	TGTGCCAGCAGCGTGGGACTAGCGACGACCTACAATGAGCAGTTCTTC	CASSVGLATTYNEQFF
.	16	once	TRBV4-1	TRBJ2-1	TGCGCCAGCAGCCTACTGGGACCCTACACTACAAATGAGCAGTTCTTC	CASSLLGPYTTNEQFF
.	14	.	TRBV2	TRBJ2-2	TGTGCCAGCAAAGGATCGAACAAGGCCGGGGAGCTGTTTTTT	CASKGSNKAGELFF
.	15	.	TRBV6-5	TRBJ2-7	TGTGCCAACCCGATTGGTGGCAGGGGTACCTACGAGCAGTACTTC	CANPIGGRGTYEQYF
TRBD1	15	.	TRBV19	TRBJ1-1	TGTGCCAGTAGTGCACCGGGACAGGGCGCCACTGAAGCTTTCTTT	CASSAPGQGATEAFF
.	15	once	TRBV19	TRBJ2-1	TGTGCCAGTAGTCCTTATTCCGGGAGCTACAATGAGCAGTTCTTC	CASSPYSGSYNEQFF
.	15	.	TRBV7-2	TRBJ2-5	TGTGCCAGCAGCTTAGATGGTCAGGGGCAAGAGACCCAGTACTTC	CASSLDGQGQETQYF
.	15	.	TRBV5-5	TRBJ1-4	TGTGCCAGCAGCTGGAAGTGGCAGCAAAATGAAAAACTGTTTTTT	CASSWKWQQNEKLFF
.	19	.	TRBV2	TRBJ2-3	TGTGCCAGCAGTGAAGCCCAGTCGGGGGGCTTGGATTTCACAGATACGCAGTATTTT	CASSEAQSGGLDFTDTQYF
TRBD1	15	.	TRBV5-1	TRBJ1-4	TGCGCCAGCAGCTTGGATGGGACAGCCAATGAAAAACTGTTTTTT	CASSLDGTANEKLFF
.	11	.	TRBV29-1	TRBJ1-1	TGCAGCGTTGTCGCGGGCACTGAAGCTTTCTTT	CSVVAGTEAFF
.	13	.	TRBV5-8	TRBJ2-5	TGTGCCAGCAGCTTGAGAGATCGAGAGACCCAGTACTTC	CASSLRDRETQYF
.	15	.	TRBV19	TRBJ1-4	TGTGCCAGTAGTATGGAGGGAAGGTTCGGTGAAAAACTGTTTTTT	CASSMEGRFGEKLFF